The 28 T cell receptor beta chains given below trace back to one sample, sequenced in a study of Graves' ophthalmopathy and Graves' hyperthyroidism. Using RNA transcripts, the TCR beta CDR3 regions were amplified. RT-PCR was first run with HTBI primers, then multiplex PCR in a second round. TCRdb re-called the multiplex PCR reads with MiXCR, one entry per CDR3 protein. The data contain about 400,000 distinct CDR3 sequences, 15% of them singletons. The sample taken for sequencing was peripheral blood. These TCRs come from a woman aged 18-30 years with stable Graves' hyperthyroidism.

This clonotype was counted at least ten times. This chain connects TRBV19 to TRBJ1-2, with D tentatively TRBD1 (5 bases). The germline V gene encodes CDR1 LNHDA and CDR2 SQIVND (reference sequence). The CDR3 consists of 17 residues. V was clipped by 6 bases and J by 2 bases, with 22 bases between them. The CDR3 sequence is CASSPTASKARNYGYTF. In nucleotides, the CDR3 is TGTGCCAGTAGCCCGACAGCCTCTAAGGCAAGGAACTATGGCTACACCTTC.

As concerns this clonotype: With a much larger clone just one base away, this may be a read error. Because it lacks the conserved phenylalanine or tryptophan at the end, this CDR3 is likely a read error. This rearrangement joins TRBV12-3 or TRBV12-4 to TRBJ2-2; perhaps TRBD2 as D (6 bases). Trimming shortened V by 5 bases and J by 4 bases, and 14 bases separated the two germline ends. CDR3 length: 15 amino acids. Here the CDR3 reads CASSTRRGVTGELFV. The CDR3 DNA sequence: TGTGCCAGCAGTACGCGGCGGGGCGTCACCGGGGAGCTGTTTGTT.

This clonotype was observed many times. The chain is built from TRBV7-8 and TRBJ1-6, with TRBD1 identical over 9 bases. The germline V gene has CDR1 SGHVS and CDR2 FQNEAQ. The CDR3 consists of 15 residues. With 6 bases clipped from V and 8 bases from J, the junction kept 8 bases outside the gene matches. CDR3 amino acids: CASRITGGSDSPLHF. Here the CDR3 DNA reads TGTGCCAGCAGAATAACAGGGGGCTCCGATTCACCCCTCCACTTT.

The sample holds many counts of this clonotype. This chain connects TRBV20-1 to TRBJ1-2; no clear D gene. The CDR3 consists of 14 residues. Germline-derived CDR1 and CDR2 are DFQATT and SNEGSKA (reference sequence). V lost 6 bases to trimming and J lost 5 bases, with 19 bases between them. The CDR3 reads CSATEPPHFYGYTF. The DNA for the CDR3 is TGCAGTGCCACGGAGCCTCCCCATTTTTATGGCTACACCTTC.

This clonotype was seen repeatedly, ten times or more. The chain uses TRBV6-1 and TRBJ2-7; D is possibly TRBD1 (5 bases). V was cut by 7 bases and J by 1 base, with 11 bases left in between. This CDR3 is 13 amino acids long. CDR1 MNHNS and CDR2 SASEGT come from the germline V gene. The CDR3 loop reads CASTKDNSYEQYF. CDR3 DNA: TGTGCCAGCACTAAGGACAATTCCTACGAGCAGTACTTC.

In its sample, this clonotype was seen many times. The genes are TRBV25-1 and TRBJ2-5; TRBD2 aligns across 7 bases. J gave up 4 bases and V 2 bases, and 7 bases lay outside the gene matches. CDR1 and CDR2 from the germline V gene are MGHDK and SYGVNS. The length of the CDR3 is 15 residues. The CDR3 spells CASSEARGVSETQYF. In nucleotides, the CDR3 is TGTGCCAGCAGTGAAGCCCGGGGGGTTTCAGAGACCCAGTACTTC. Full variable domain (outside the CDR3, taken from reference TRBV25-1 and TRBJ2-5): EADIYQTPRYLVIGTGKKITLECSQTMGHDKMYWYQQDPGMELHLIHYSYGVNSTEKGDLSSESTVSRIRTEHFPLTLESARPSHTSQYLCASSEARGVSETQYFGPGTRLLVL.

This clonotype has a count of ten or more. The chain joins TRBV20-1 to TRBJ2-5, with no clear D. Germline V lookup: CDR1 DFQATT, CDR2 SNEGSKA (reference sequence). This CDR3 spans 13 amino acids. Trimming stripped 7 bases from V and 2 bases from J, with 14 bases between. CDR3 bases: TGCAGTGGTACATTGCCCTCACAAGAGACCCAGTACTTC. Amino acid sequence: CSGTLPSQETQYF.

J is TRBJ2-7 and V is TRBV7-9; perhaps D is TRBD1 or TRBD2 (5 bases each). Deletions cut 4 bases from V and 8 bases from J, with 9 bases between. The CDR3 extends over 11 amino acids. Germline V gives CDR1 SEHNR, CDR2 FQNEAQ (reference sequence). The CDR3 coding sequence is TGTGCCAGCAGCTCCCGGGGACAGCAGTACTTC. This translates into CASSSRGQQYF. The full variable domain, rest sourced from reference TRBV7-9 and TRBJ2-7, is DTGVSQNPRHKITKRGQNVTFRCDPISEHNRLYWYRQTLGQGPEFLTYFQNEAQLEKSRLLSDRFSAERPKGSFSTLEIQRTEQGDSAMYLCASSSRGQQYFGPGTRLTVT.

The CDR3 nucleotides read TGTGCCAGCAGCTTGGAACCCTCGGACGAGCAGTACTTC. Amino acids: CASSLEPSDEQYF. The V gene is TRBV5-6, the J gene TRBJ2-7; D is undetermined. Trimming took off 0 bases at V and 5 bases at J, with 9 bases between the two ends. This CDR3 is built from 13 residues. Per the germline V gene, CDR1 is SGHDT and CDR2 is YYEEEE.

Ten or more counts support this clonotype. This chain joins TRBV20-1 and TRBJ1-1; D remains ambiguous. There are 12 residues in the CDR3. V lost 2 bases and J 0 bases, leaving 4 bases between the germline ends. The germline gives CDR1 DFQATT, CDR2 SNEGSKA (reference sequence). The chain's CDR3 is CSARQMNTEAFF. The CDR3 DNA follows: TGCAGTGCTAGACAGATGAACACTGAAGCTTTCTTT.

This clonotype was detected ten times or more. One end of the junction fails to match germline, which may point to a read error. The chain recombines TRBV2 with TRBJ2-5; 8 bases line up with TRBD2. From germline, CDR1 is SNHLY and CDR2 FYNNEI. The CDR3 runs 14 residues. For the CDR3, the DNA is TGTGCCAGCAGTGAAGTAGGAAGCGGGGGTCCGCACTTCTTC. This sequence encodes CASSEVGSGGPHFF. Full variable domain (remainder filled in from reference TRBV2 and TRBJ2-5): EPEVTQTPSHQVTQMGQEVILRCVPISNHLYFYWYRQILGQKVEFLVSFYNNEISEKSEIFDDQFSVERPDGSNFTLKIRSTKLEDSAMYFCASSEVGSGGPHFFGPGTRLLVL.

This clonotype was counted ten times or more. This rearrangement joins TRBV5-1 to TRBJ2-5, with TRBD2 matching over 7 bases. This CDR3 spans 15 amino acids. Germline V gene lookup returns CDR1 SGHRS and CDR2 YFSETQ. J was trimmed by 5 bases and V by 1 base; bases with no gene match: 8. CDR3 sequence: CASSLRTREVETQYF. CDR3 in DNA: TGCGCCAGCAGCTTGAGGACCCGGGAGGTGGAGACCCAGTACTTC.

This clonotype was seen repeatedly, ten times or more. The genes are TRBV14 and TRBJ2-5, with 14 bases fitting TRBD2. The J segment lost 5 bases and the V segment lost 0 bases, leaving 11 bases of the junction unmatched. Germline V gene sequence: CDR1 SGHDN, CDR2 FVKESK. The CDR3 covers 19 residues. The CDR3 DNA sequence: TGTGCCAGCAGCCAAGACCGCCGGACTAGCGGGGGGTCGTTGGAGACCCAGTACTTC. Translating gives CASSQDRRTSGGSLETQYF.

The chain is built from TRBV28 and TRBJ2-7; the D gene is possibly TRBD2 (7 bases). This CDR3 contains 14 residues. CDR1 and CDR2 (germline): MDHEN, SYDVKM. Between the trimmed V and J ends, which lost 4 bases and 5 bases, there was a span of 15 bases. The CDR3 region is CASSSGGALDEQYF. CDR3 DNA sequence: TGTGCCAGCAGTTCGGGGGGCGCCCTGGACGAGCAGTACTTC.

This clonotype was seen a handful of times. V usage is TRBV6-1 and J usage is TRBJ2-2; weak D call: TRBD2 (7 bases). The CDR3 has 14 amino acids. V was clipped by 6 bases and J by 6 bases, with 14 bases between them. Germline V gene lookup returns CDR1 MNHNS and CDR2 SASEGT. For the CDR3, the DNA is TGTGCCAGCAGAGTACAGGGAGGGGCCGGGGAGCTGTTTTTT. Its protein is CASRVQGGAGELFF.

The chain couples TRBV2 to TRBJ2-7, with 12 bases lining up with TRBD2. Trimming took 2 bases from V and 3 from J; bases not matched to a gene: 11. In germline, CDR1 is SNHLY, CDR2 FYNNEI. The CDR3 loop spans 18 amino acids. The CDR3 DNA reads TGTGCCAGCAGTGAAACTAGCGGGGGGTACGGGGAAATCTACGAGCAGTACTTC. It is translated as CASSETSGGYGEIYEQYF.

This clonotype was observed a handful of times. The gene calls are TRBV2 and TRBJ2-7, with no clear D. V was pared by 5 bases and J by 6 bases, with 17 bases between. The CDR3 totals 14 residues. CDR1 is SNHLY, CDR2 FYNNEI, per germline. CDR3 amino acids: CASSSSGLQVEQYF. For the CDR3, the DNA is TGTGCCAGCAGTTCGTCCGGTCTGCAGGTCGAGCAGTACTTC.

This clonotype has a count of ten or more. The rearrangement uses TRBV15 and TRBJ2-7; no definite D call. Trimming took off 0 bases at V and 0 bases at J, with 9 bases between the two ends. The CDR3 extends over 15 amino acids. CDR1 and CDR2 from the germline V gene are LNHNV and YYDKDF (reference sequence). The CDR3 sequence is CATSRDDHGSYEQYF. CDR3 coding DNA: TGTGCCACCAGCAGAGATGACCACGGCTCCTACGAGCAGTACTTC.

This clonotype was seen many times. The V gene is TRBV6-6, the J gene TRBJ2-5; the match to TRBD2 covers 16 bases. Germline V CDR1 and CDR2: MNHNY, SVGAGI (reference sequence). V lost 6 bases and J lost 0; bases outside the gene matches: 10. CDR3 length: 19 amino acids. The DNA for the CDR3 is TGTGCCAGCAGCCCGGGACTAGCGGGGGGGGGGACGTACCAAGAGACCCAGTACTTC. It translates to CASSPGLAGGGTYQETQYF.

The chain has TRBV25-1 and TRBJ2-7; TRBD2 matches at 8 bases. Trimming removed 6 bases from V and 9 bases from J; junction bases left unmatched: 19. Germline CDR1 is MGHDK and CDR2 is SYGVNS. The CDR3 loop spans 16 amino acids. The DNA of the CDR3 is TGTGCCAGCAGCCCGCCTATGGGACTAGGGGTCGGCGGGCAGTACTTC. Translated, it gives CASSPPMGLGVGGQYF.

The sample holds many counts of this clonotype. The chain joins TRBV6-2 or TRBV6-3 to TRBJ1-2, with unresolved D. The CDR3 length is 14 residues. Germline CDR1 and CDR2: MNHEY and SVGEGT. V lost 3 bases, J lost 0 bases, and 8 bases lay in between. CDR3 DNA sequence: TGTGCCAGCAGTTATTCTGAAGCTAACTATGGCTACACCTTC. It yields the protein CASSYSEANYGYTF.

This clonotype was counted many times. The chain combines TRBV7-8 with TRBJ1-2, with D hard to call. V gave up 3 bases and J gave up 7 bases, with 12 bases separating them. The V gene's germline CDR1 is SGHVS and CDR2 FQNEAQ. This CDR3 has 13 amino acids. The CDR3 bases are TGTGCCAGCAGCTTGTTAGGGCGAGGTGGCTACACCTTC. Its translation is CASSLLGRGGYTF.

At least ten counts were recorded for this clonotype. The CDR3 coding sequence is TGTGCCAGCAGTCGGGACGGTCCAAGCTCTGGGGCCAACGTCCTGACTTTC. Translated, it gives CASSRDGPSSGANVLTF. The chain has TRBV6-2 or TRBV6-3 and TRBJ2-6; D possibly uses TRBD1 or TRBD2 (5 bases each). The germline gives CDR1 MNHEY, CDR2 SVGEGT. CDR3 length equals 17 residues. Trimming left V 5 bases short and J 0 bases short, with 14 bases between.

This clonotype was picked up many times. The chain links TRBV11-2 to TRBJ2-5; D uncertain. CDR3 length: 14 residues. Germline V gene lookup returns CDR1 SGHAT and CDR2 FQNNGV. With 3 bases removed from V and 2 bases from J, the gap between germline ends came to 10 bases. The CDR3 coding sequence is TGTGCCAGCAGCTTCTCATGGGCTCAAGAGACCCAGTACTTC. Translated: CASSFSWAQETQYF.

This clonotype has a count of ten or more. This chain uses TRBV15 with TRBJ2-2; TRBD1 aligns across 7 bases. The CDR3 totals 13 residues. V lost 8 bases and J lost 1; bases outside the gene matches: 1. Per germline, CDR1 LNHNV and CDR2 YYDKDF (reference sequence). CDR3 sequence (DNA): TGTGCCACCGGACAGGTGAACACCGGGGAGCTGTTTTTT. This translates into CATGQVNTGELFF. Full variable domain (remainder filled in from reference TRBV15 and TRBJ2-2): DAMVIQNPRYQVTQFGKPVTLSCSQTLNHNVMYWYQQKSSQAPKLLFHYYDKDFNNEADTPDNFQSRRPNTSFCFLDIRSPGLGDTAMYLCATGQVNTGELFFGEGSRLTVL.

The V and J genes are TRBV6-1 and TRBJ1-3; the D gene is possibly TRBD1 (5 bases). V was shortened by 4 bases and J by 7 bases, with 17 bases between the two germline ends. From germline, CDR1 is MNHNS and CDR2 SASEGT. There are 15 residues in the CDR3. The CDR3 here is CASSARGRGRNTIYF. The CDR3 region has the DNA TGTGCCAGCAGTGCCCGAGGGCGGGGCAGGAACACCATATATTTT.

This clonotype was found many times. This rearrangement joins TRBV7-8 to TRBJ2-7, with 10 bases fitting TRBD1. This CDR3 spans 14 amino acids. The ends lost 4 bases at V and 6 bases at J; junction bases unmatched: 6. Germline V CDR1 and CDR2: SGHVS, FQNEAQ. CDR3 loop: CASSSGQGLREQYF. The CDR3 DNA reads TGTGCCAGCAGCTCGGGACAGGGGTTGCGCGAGCAGTACTTC.

This clonotype was detected only a few times. The V call is TRBV29-1, the J call TRBJ1-1; 9 bases map to TRBD1. The V gene end was trimmed by 7 bases and the J gene end by 11 bases; junction bases not matched to a gene: 5. CDR3 size: 10 residues. CDR1 is SQVTM, CDR2 ANQGSEA, per germline. In DNA, the CDR3 is TGCAGCGCCCGACAGGGGGACGCTTTCTTT. This codes for CSARQGDAFF.